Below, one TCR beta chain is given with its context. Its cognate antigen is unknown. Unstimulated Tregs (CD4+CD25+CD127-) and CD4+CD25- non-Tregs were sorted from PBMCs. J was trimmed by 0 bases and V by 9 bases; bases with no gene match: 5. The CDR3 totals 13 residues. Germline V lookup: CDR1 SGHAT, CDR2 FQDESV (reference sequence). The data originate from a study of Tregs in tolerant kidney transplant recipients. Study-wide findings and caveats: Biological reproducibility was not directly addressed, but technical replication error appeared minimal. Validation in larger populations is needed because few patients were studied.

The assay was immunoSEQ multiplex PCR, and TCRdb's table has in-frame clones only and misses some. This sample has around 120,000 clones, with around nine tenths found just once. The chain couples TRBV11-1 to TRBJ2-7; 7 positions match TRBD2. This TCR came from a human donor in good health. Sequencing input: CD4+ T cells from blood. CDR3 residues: CASTSASSYEQYF. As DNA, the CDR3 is TGTGCCAGTACTAGCGCTAGCTCCTACGAGCAGTACTTC. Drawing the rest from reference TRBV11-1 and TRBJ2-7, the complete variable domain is EAEVAQSPRYKITEKSQAVAFWCDPISGHATLYWYRQILGQGPELLVQFQDESVVDDSQLPKDRFSAERLKGVDSTLKIQPAELGDSAMYLCASTSASSYEQYFGPGTRLTVT.